This is a list of T cell receptor beta chains from one sample in a study of PD-L1 blockade in urothelial cancer. The assay was immunoSEQ multiplex PCR, and TCRdb's table has in-frame clones only and misses some. The sample yields more than 15,000 clones, roughly 87% seen once. The source material was PBMCs, sampled around atezolizumab (anti-PD-L1) treatment. The receptors come from a man in his fifties or sixties with urothelial cancer. CDR3s include the opening cysteine and the closing phenylalanine or tryptophan. A D gene is named only where the DNA matches it firmly. Where a row states a size, it is once, few, many or the class of an expanded clone; other rows omit it.

clone size: -; J gene: TRBJ2-7; V gene: TRBV7-2; CDR3 length: 14; D gene: TRBD1; CDR3 protein: CASSVDRGRYEQYF; CDR3 DNA: TGTGCCAGCAGCGTAGACAGGGGGCGATACGAGCAGTACTTC
clone size: -; J gene: TRBJ2-2; V gene: TRBV25-1; CDR3 length: 13; D gene: TRBD1; CDR3 protein: CASSATGGGELFF; CDR3 DNA: TGTGCCAGCAGTGCCACAGGGGGCGGGGAGCTGTTTTTT
clone size: -; J gene: TRBJ1-5; V gene: TRBV6-5; CDR3 length: 12; D gene: -; CDR3 protein: CASSGSGQPQHF; CDR3 DNA: TGTGCCAGCAGTGGTTCGGGTCAGCCCCAGCATTTT
clone size: -; J gene: TRBJ2-3; V gene: TRBV5-6; CDR3 length: 15; D gene: TRBD2; CDR3 protein: CASSFQRGNTDTQYF; CDR3 DNA: TGTGCCAGCAGCTTTCAGCGGGGGAACACAGATACGCAGTATTTT
clone size: -; J gene: TRBJ1-3; V gene: TRBV14; CDR3 length: 16; D gene: TRBD1; CDR3 protein: CASSQSDRGSGNTIYF; CDR3 DNA: TGTGCCAGCAGCCAATCCGACAGGGGGTCTGGAAACACCATATATTTT
clone size: -; J gene: TRBJ2-1; V gene: TRBV7-2; CDR3 length: 13; D gene: -; CDR3 protein: CASSLVGGNEQFF; CDR3 DNA: TGTGCCAGCAGCTTAGTCGGTGGCAATGAGCAGTTCTTC
clone size: -; J gene: TRBJ1-5; V gene: TRBV5-1; CDR3 length: 13; D gene: -; CDR3 protein: CASSLGQNQPQHF; CDR3 DNA: TGCGCCAGCAGCTTGGGACAAAATCAGCCCCAGCATTTT
clone size: once; J gene: TRBJ2-1; V gene: TRBV19; CDR3 length: 16; D gene: -; CDR3 protein: CASSIDRAGSYNEQFF; CDR3 DNA: TGTGCCAGTAGTATAGATCGGGCGGGCTCCTACAATGAGCAGTTCTTC
clone size: -; J gene: TRBJ1-1; V gene: TRBV28; CDR3 length: 14; D gene: -; CDR3 protein: CASRLQSRGTEAFF; CDR3 DNA: TGTGCCAGCAGACTTCAGAGCAGGGGCACTGAAGCTTTCTTT
clone size: -; J gene: TRBJ2-1; V gene: TRBV28; CDR3 length: 16; D gene: TRBD1; CDR3 protein: CASSSVGTGLGNEQFF; CDR3 DNA: TGTGCCAGCAGTTCCGTCGGGACAGGGCTTGGAAATGAGCAGTTCTTC
clone size: -; J gene: TRBJ2-5; V gene: TRBV6-5; CDR3 length: 14; D gene: TRBD1; CDR3 protein: CASSSDRGLKTQYF; CDR3 DNA: TGTGCCAGCAGCTCGGACAGGGGGCTGAAGACCCAGTACTTC
clone size: -; J gene: TRBJ2-3; V gene: TRBV6-4; CDR3 length: 17; D gene: TRBD2; CDR3 protein: CASSDTSSGGGTDTQYF; CDR3 DNA: TGTGCCAGCAGTGACACCTCTAGCGGGGGGGGCACAGATACGCAGTATTTT
clone size: -; J gene: TRBJ2-7; V gene: TRBV29-1; CDR3 length: 12; D gene: TRBD2; CDR3 protein: CSVASGGYEQYF; CDR3 DNA: TGCAGCGTTGCTAGCGGGGGTTACGAGCAGTACTTC
clone size: -; J gene: TRBJ2-1; V gene: TRBV5-1; CDR3 length: 18; D gene: TRBD2; CDR3 protein: CASSFLPSLAGGPNEQFF; CDR3 DNA: TGCGCCAGCAGCTTCCTACCTTCTCTAGCGGGGGGGCCGAATGAGCAGTTCTTC
clone size: once; J gene: TRBJ1-2; V gene: TRBV2; CDR3 length: 14; D gene: -; CDR3 protein: CASTSESNNYGYTF; CDR3 DNA: TGTGCCAGCACCTCCGAGTCGAATAACTATGGCTACACCTTC
clone size: -; J gene: TRBJ2-1; V gene: TRBV18; CDR3 length: 14; D gene: TRBD2; CDR3 protein: CASSPLLADNEQFF; CDR3 DNA: TGTGCCAGCTCACCACTTCTAGCGGACAATGAGCAGTTCTTC
clone size: -; J gene: TRBJ2-1; V gene: TRBV9; CDR3 length: 13; D gene: TRBD1; CDR3 protein: CASTGQGFNEQFF; CDR3 DNA: TGTGCCAGCACGGGACAGGGATTCAATGAGCAGTTCTTC
clone size: -; J gene: TRBJ2-1; V gene: TRBV29-1; CDR3 length: 11; D gene: -; CDR3 protein: CSVVSLNEQFF; CDR3 DNA: TGCAGCGTCGTATCTCTTAATGAGCAGTTCTTC
clone size: -; J gene: TRBJ1-1; V gene: TRBV6-5; CDR3 length: 14; D gene: -; CDR3 protein: CASLPEEGNTEAFF; CDR3 DNA: TGTGCCAGCCTCCCGGAAGAGGGGAACACTGAAGCTTTCTTT
clone size: -; J gene: TRBJ2-7; V gene: TRBV4-3; CDR3 length: 13; D gene: -; CDR3 protein: CASSQARSYEQYF; CDR3 DNA: TGCGCCAGCAGCCAAGCCCGCTCCTACGAGCAGTACTTC